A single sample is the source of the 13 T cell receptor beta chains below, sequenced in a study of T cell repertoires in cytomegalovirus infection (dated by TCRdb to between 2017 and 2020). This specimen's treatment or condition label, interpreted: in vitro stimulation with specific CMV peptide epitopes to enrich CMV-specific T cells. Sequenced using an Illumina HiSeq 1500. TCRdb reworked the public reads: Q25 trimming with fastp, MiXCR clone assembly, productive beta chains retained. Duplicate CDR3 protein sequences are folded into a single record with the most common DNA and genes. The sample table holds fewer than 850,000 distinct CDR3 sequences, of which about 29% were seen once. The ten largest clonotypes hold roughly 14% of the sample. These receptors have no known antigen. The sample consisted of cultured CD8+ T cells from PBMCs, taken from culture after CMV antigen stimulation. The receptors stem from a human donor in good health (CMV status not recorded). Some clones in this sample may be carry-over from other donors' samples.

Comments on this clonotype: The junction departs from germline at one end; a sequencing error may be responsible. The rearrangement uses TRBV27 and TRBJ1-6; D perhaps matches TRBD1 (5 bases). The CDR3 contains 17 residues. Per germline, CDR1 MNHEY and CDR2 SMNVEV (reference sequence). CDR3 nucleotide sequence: TGTGCCAGCAGTTTCTTGCCCCAGGGCCCCTATAATTCACCCCTCCGCTTT. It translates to CASSFLPQGPYNSPLRF.

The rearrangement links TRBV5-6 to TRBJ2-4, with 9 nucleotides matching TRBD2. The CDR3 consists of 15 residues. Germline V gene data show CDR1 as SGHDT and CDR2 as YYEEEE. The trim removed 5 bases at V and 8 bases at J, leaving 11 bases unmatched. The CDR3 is CASRFRSGGVDIQYF. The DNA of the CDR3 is TGTGCCAGCAGGTTCCGTAGCGGGGGCGTGGACATTCAGTACTTC.

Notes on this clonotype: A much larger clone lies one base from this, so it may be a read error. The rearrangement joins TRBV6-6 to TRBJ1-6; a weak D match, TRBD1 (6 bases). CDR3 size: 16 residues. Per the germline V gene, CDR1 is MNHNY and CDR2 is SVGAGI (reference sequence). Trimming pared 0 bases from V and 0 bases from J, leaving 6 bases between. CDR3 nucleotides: TGTGCCAGCAGTTACTCAGGGGGCTCCTATAATTCACCCCTCCACTTT. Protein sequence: CASSYSGGSYNSPLHF.

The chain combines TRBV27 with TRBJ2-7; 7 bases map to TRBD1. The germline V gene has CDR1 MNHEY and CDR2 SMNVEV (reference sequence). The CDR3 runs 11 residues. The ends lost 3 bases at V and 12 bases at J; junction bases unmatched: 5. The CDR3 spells CASSFGQEVYF. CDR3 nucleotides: TGTGCCAGCAGTTTCGGACAGGAGGTGTACTTC.

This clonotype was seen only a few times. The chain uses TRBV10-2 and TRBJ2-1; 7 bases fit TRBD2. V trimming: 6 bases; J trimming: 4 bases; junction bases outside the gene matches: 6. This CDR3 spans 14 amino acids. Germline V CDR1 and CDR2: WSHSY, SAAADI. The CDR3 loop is CASSVSSGYNEQFF. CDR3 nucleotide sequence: TGCGCCAGCAGCGTGTCTAGCGGATACAATGAGCAGTTCTTC.

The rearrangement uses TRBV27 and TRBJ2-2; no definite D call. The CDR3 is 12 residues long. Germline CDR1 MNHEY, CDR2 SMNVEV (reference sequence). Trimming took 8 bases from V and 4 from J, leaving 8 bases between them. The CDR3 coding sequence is TGTGCCAGCGGCTGCGCCACCGGGGAGCTGTTTTTT. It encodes CASGCATGELFF.

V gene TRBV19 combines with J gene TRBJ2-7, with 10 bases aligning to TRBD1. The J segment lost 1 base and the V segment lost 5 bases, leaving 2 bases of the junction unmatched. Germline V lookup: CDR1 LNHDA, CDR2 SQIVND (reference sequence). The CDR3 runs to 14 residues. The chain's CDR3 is CASSVGQGSYEQYF. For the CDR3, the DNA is TGTGCCAGTAGTGTGGGACAGGGGTCCTACGAGCAGTACTTC. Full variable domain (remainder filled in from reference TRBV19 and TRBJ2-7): DGGITQSPKYLFRKEGQNVTLSCEQNLNHDAMYWYRQDPGQGLRLIYYSQIVNDFQKGDIAEGYSVSREKKESFPLTVTSAQKNPTAFYLCASSVGQGSYEQYFGPGTRLTVT.

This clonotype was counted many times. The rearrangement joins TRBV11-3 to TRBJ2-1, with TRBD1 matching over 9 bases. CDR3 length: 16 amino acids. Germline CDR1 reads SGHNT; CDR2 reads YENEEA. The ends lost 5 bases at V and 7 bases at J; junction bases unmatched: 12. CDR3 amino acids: CASSPDPGTGTNEQFF. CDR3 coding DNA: TGTGCCAGCAGCCCCGATCCCGGGACAGGGACGAATGAGCAGTTCTTC.

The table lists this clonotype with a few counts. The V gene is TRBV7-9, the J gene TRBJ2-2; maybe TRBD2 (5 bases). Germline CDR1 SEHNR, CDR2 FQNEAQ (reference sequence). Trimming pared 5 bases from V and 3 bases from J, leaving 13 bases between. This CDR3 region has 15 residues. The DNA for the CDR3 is TGTGCCAGCAGCACCCGCAAAGCGGACACCGGGGAGCTGTTTTTT. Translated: CASSTRKADTGELFF.

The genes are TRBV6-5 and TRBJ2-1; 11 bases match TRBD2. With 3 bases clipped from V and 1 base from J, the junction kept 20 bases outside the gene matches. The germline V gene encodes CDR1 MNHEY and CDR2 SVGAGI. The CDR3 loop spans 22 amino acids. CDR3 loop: CASSYRGLPGLAGGWSYNEQFF. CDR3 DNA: TGTGCCAGCAGTTATCGGGGGCTCCCCGGGCTAGCGGGGGGTTGGTCCTACAATGAGCAGTTCTTC.

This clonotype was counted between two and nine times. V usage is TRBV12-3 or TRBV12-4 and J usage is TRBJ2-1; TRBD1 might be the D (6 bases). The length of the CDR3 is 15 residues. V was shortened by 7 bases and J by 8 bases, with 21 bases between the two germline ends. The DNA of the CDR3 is TGTGCCAGCACTATCATGCTTAAACAGGGAGATGAGCAGTTCTTC. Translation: CASTIMLKQGDEQFF.

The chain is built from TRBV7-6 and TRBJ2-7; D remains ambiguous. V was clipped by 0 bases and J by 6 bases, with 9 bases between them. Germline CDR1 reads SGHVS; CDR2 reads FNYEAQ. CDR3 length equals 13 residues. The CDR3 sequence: CASSLAGVTEQYF. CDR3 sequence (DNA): TGTGCCAGCAGCTTAGCAGGAGTCACCGAGCAGTACTTC.

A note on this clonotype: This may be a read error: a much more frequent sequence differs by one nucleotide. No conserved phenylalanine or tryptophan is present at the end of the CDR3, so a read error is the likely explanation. The CDR3 protein is CASSLVGGAYTDTQYY. DNA of the CDR3: TGTGCCAGCAGCTTAGTCGGCGGGGCATACACAGATACGCAGTATTAT. The chain combines TRBV7-2 with TRBJ2-3, with D possibly matching TRBD2 (6 bases). V was cut by 1 base and J by 2 bases, with 13 bases left in between. CDR1 is SGHTA and CDR2 is FQGNSA in the germline V gene. CDR3 size: 16 residues.